The rows below give T cell receptor beta chains drawn from one sample of a study of T cell responses to AZD1222 COVID-19 vaccine. Sequenced by immunoSEQ multiplex PCR; TCRdb stores in-frame clones only, minus some. The sample holds approximately 110,000 clones, 88% seen once. The starting material was peripheral blood, obtained on day 0 of AZD1222 vaccination. These receptor sequences come from an adult in good health. The CDR3 runs from the conserved cysteine through the conserved F or W. The D gene is left open where the match is weak. Size is omitted from some rows. Given values are once, few, many or a class for expanded clones.

j_call clone_size v_call d_call cdr3_nt cdr3_aa
TRBJ2-1 few TRBV6-2/TRBV6-3 TRBD2 TGTGCCAGCAGCGACCTTCGCGGGACTAGCGGAAAACGCACCTACAATGAGCAGTTCTTC CASSDLRGTSGKRTYNEQFF
TRBJ1-6 - TRBV3-1/TRBV3-2 TRBD1 TGTGCCAGCAGCCCGCGGACAGGGTCGAATAATTCACCCCTCCACTTT CASSPRTGSNNSPLHF
TRBJ1-1 - TRBV19 - TGTGCCAGTGGGGGACACCAAGCTTTCTTT CASGGHQAFF
TRBJ2-7 - TRBV5-1 TRBD1 TGCGCCAGCAGTACGGACAGGGAATTTGGGGAGCAGTACTTC CASSTDREFGEQYF
TRBJ2-1 - TRBV20-1 - TGCAGTGCTAGAGAGGACTACCGGCAGTTCTTC CSAREDYRQFF
TRBJ2-3 - TRBV7-2 - TGTGCCAGCAGCCCCACCCATACGCAGTATTTT CASSPTHTQYF
TRBJ2-5 - TRBV19 - TGTGCCAGTAGTAGGATGAGCGGGGAGACCCAGTACTTC CASSRMSGETQYF
TRBJ1-3 - TRBV19 TRBD1 TGTGCCACCCGACAGGGACATTCCGGAAACACCATATATTTT CATRQGHSGNTIYF
TRBJ2-3 - TRBV10-3 - TGTGCCATCAGTGGGGAAGATACGCAGTATTTT CAISGEDTQYF
TRBJ2-3 - TRBV29-1 - TGCAGCGTTGGGACTTCCGGACTTAGCACAGATACGCAGTATTTT CSVGTSGLSTDTQYF